This entry lists 30 T cell receptor beta chains sequenced from one sample in a study of technical replicates of blood from four donors. Generated by immunoSEQ multiplex PCR, the TCRdb table keeps only in-frame clones and is missing some. The sample yields over 85,000 clones, 90% to 96% seen once. Sequenced input: T cells isolated from PBMCs. The receptors were sampled from a human donor in good health.

The chain carries TRBV5-4 and TRBJ1-2; TRBD1 is a possible D gene (6 bases). The V gene lost 3 bases and the J gene lost 8 bases, with 23 bases spanning the gap. Germline values: CDR1 SGHNT, CDR2 YYREEE (reference sequence). The CDR3 spans 16 residues. The CDR3 is CASSYLQDRPLGGYTF. The CDR3 region has the DNA TGTGCCAGCAGCTACCTCCAAGACAGGCCATTAGGCGGCTACACCTTC.

This sequence joins TRBV7-9 and TRBJ1-4; 8 bases match TRBD1. Germline V gene lookup returns CDR1 SEHNR and CDR2 FQNEAQ (reference sequence). This CDR3 is 12 amino acids long. With V trimmed by 4 bases and J by 17 bases, 9 bases remained unmatched. CDR3 residues: CASSSGQGGFFF. The CDR3 DNA is TGTGCCAGCAGCTCTGGACAGGGAGGGTTTTTTTTT.

Here the CDR3 reads CASSLRLDTQYF. CDR3 coding DNA: TGTGCCAGCAGCCTCCGACTAGATACGCAGTATTTT. This chain joins TRBV6-6 and TRBJ2-3; D is unclear. The CDR3 has 12 amino acids. The germline V and J ends were trimmed by 6 bases and 5 bases, with 9 bases remaining between them. Germline lookup yields CDR1 MNHNY and CDR2 SVGAGI (reference sequence).

The chain couples TRBV7-9 to TRBJ2-2, with D perhaps matching TRBD1 (7 bases). The V end lost 4 bases, the J end lost 1 base, and 13 bases lay between the germline ends. Germline V lookup: CDR1 SEHNR, CDR2 FQNEAQ (reference sequence). CDR3 length: 16 amino acids. The chain's CDR3 is CASSSQGGQNTGELFF. The DNA for the CDR3 is TGTGCCAGCAGCTCGCAGGGGGGACAGAACACCGGGGAGCTGTTTTTT.

J is TRBJ2-3 and V is TRBV9; D might be TRBD2 (6 bases). The CDR3 is 14 residues long. Trimming took 4 bases from V and 2 from J, leaving 11 bases between them. Germline loops: CDR1 SGDLS, CDR2 YYNGEE. The CDR3 coding sequence is TGTGCCAGCAGCTGGGACTCTCACACAGATACGCAGTATTTT. Translating gives CASSWDSHTDTQYF. Full variable domain (missing parts from reference TRBV9 and TRBJ2-3): DSGVTQTPKHLITATGQRVTLRCSPRSGDLSVYWYQQSLDQGLQFLIQYYNGEERAKGNILERFSAQQFPDLHSELNLSSLELGDSALYFCASSWDSHTDTQYFGPGTRLTVL.

Only one count was recorded for this clone. The chain recombines TRBV19 with TRBJ1-1, with 9 bases lining up with TRBD1. Germline CDR1 reads LNHDA; CDR2 reads SQIVND (reference sequence). V was clipped by 8 bases and J by 1 base; unmatched bases: 5. The CDR3 is 14 residues long. CDR3 amino acids: CASRDRAGNTEAFF. The DNA of the CDR3 is TGTGCCAGTCGGGACAGGGCGGGGAACACTGAAGCTTTCTTT.

V and J are TRBV18 and TRBJ1-2; D not certain. The V gene lost 0 bases and the J gene lost 2 bases, with 10 bases spanning the gap. The CDR3 totals 15 residues. Per germline, CDR1 KGHSH and CDR2 LQKENI. CDR3 sequence: CASSPPFGGNYGYTF. The CDR3 DNA reads TGTGCCAGCTCACCACCCTTTGGCGGAAACTATGGCTACACCTTC.

This chain joins TRBV23-1 and TRBJ1-1; the match to TRBD1 covers 9 bases. TRBV23-1 is an ORF; its function is uncertain. The ends lost 1 base at V and 4 bases at J; junction bases unmatched: 7. The CDR3 length is 16 residues. CDR3 DNA: TGCGCCAGCAGTCAATGGGTCCGGGACAGGGTCACTGAAGCTTTCTTT. Residues: CASSQWVRDRVTEAFF.

The count of this clone is one. The chain uses TRBV11-2 and TRBJ1-3, with D possibly being TRBD1 (5 bases). The CDR3 length is 16 residues. V gave up 4 bases and J gave up 2 bases, with 15 bases separating them. The germline V gene has CDR1 SGHAT and CDR2 FQNNGV. This chain's CDR3 is CASSSNLAGTGNTIYF. The DNA for the CDR3 is TGTGCCAGCAGCTCAAACTTGGCAGGGACTGGAAACACCATATATTTT.

This sequence joins TRBV11-3 and TRBJ2-1, with TRBD1 identical over 7 bases. CDR1 and CDR2 (germline): SGHNT, YENEEA. The V segment lost 5 bases and the J segment 7 bases; nucleotides outside the gene matches: 8. The CDR3 has 14 residues. The CDR3 nucleotides read TGTGCCAGCAGCCGACCGGGACAGAGAAATGAGCAGTTCTTC. Protein sequence: CASSRPGQRNEQFF. The whole variable domain, filled in from reference TRBV11-3 and TRBJ2-1, reads EAGVVQSPRYKIIEKKQPVAFWCNPISGHNTLYWYLQNLGQGPELLIRYENEEAVDDSQLPKDRFSAERLKGVDSTLKIQPAELGDSAVYLCASSRPGQRNEQFFGPGTRLTVL.

The chain combines TRBV5-1 with TRBJ2-7; 7 positions agree with TRBD1. The germline V gene encodes CDR1 SGHRS and CDR2 YFSETQ. Trimming cost V 4 bases and J 4 bases; bases outside gene matches: 8. This CDR3 region has 14 residues. Here the CDR3 reads CASSPTGLGYEQYF. CDR3 DNA: TGCGCCAGCAGCCCGACAGGGTTAGGGTACGAGCAGTACTTC. The variable domain in full, with the rest retrieved from reference TRBV5-1 and TRBJ2-7, is KAGVTQTPRYLIKTRGQQVTLSCSPISGHRSVSWYQQTPGQGLQFLFEYFSETQRNKGNFPGRFSGRQFSNSRSEMNVSTLELGDSALYLCASSPTGLGYEQYFGPGTRLTVT.

This chain joins TRBV10-3 and TRBJ2-7; 8 bases line up with TRBD2. CDR3 length: 14 amino acids. Germline loops: CDR1 ENHRY, CDR2 SYGVKD. Trimming removed 1 base from V and 7 bases from J; junction bases left unmatched: 6. The CDR3 sequence: CAISEFAGGGEQYF. For the CDR3, the DNA is TGTGCCATCAGTGAGTTCGCGGGAGGTGGAGAGCAGTACTTC.

The chain is built from TRBV7-3 and TRBJ2-1, with 8 bases lining up with TRBD1. The germline V gene has CDR1 SGHTA and CDR2 FQGTGA. This CDR3 comprises 15 residues. The V and J ends lost 3 bases and 6 bases, in that order; junction bases with no gene match: 7. The CDR3 bases are TGTGCCAGCAGCTTTTTGAGACAGGGGCGCAATGAGCAGTTCTTC. Translated, it gives CASSFLRQGRNEQFF.

This chain joins TRBV6-4 and TRBJ1-5; 9 bases agree with TRBD1. V was clipped by 5 bases and J by 3 bases; unmatched bases: 5. CDR3 length: 15 residues. CDR1 is MRHNA, CDR2 SNTAGT, per germline. The CDR3 sequence is CASSPGTGINQPQHF. CDR3 nucleotides: TGTGCCAGCAGTCCCGGGACAGGGATCAATCAGCCCCAGCATTTT.

The chain carries TRBV15 and TRBJ2-1; D is possibly TRBD2 (5 bases). The CDR3 sequence is 13 residues long. Germline CDR1 reads LNHNV; CDR2 reads YYDKDF (reference sequence). The ends were cut back, 5 bases at V and 7 bases at J, with 12 bases in the middle. CDR3 residues: CATSDGKRNEQFF. In DNA, the CDR3 is TGTGCCACCAGCGACGGGAAAAGGAATGAGCAGTTCTTC.

This chain joins TRBV7-6 and TRBJ2-6, with D possibly TRBD1 on 6 matching bases. CDR1 is SGHVS and CDR2 is FNYEAQ in the germline V gene. Trimming pared 2 bases from V and 3 bases from J, leaving 14 bases between. The CDR3 contains 17 residues. CDR3 sequence: CASSLWSDRSGANVLTF. In DNA, the CDR3 is TGTGCCAGCAGCTTATGGAGCGACAGGAGTGGGGCCAACGTCCTGACTTTC.

The rearrangement joins TRBV2 to TRBJ2-7, with 12 nucleotides matching TRBD2. The CDR3 contains 15 residues. The V segment lost 11 bases and the J segment 1 base; nucleotides outside the gene matches: 9. CDR1 is SNHLY and CDR2 is FYNNEI in the germline V gene. CDR3 sequence reads: CALRGLAGPSYEQYF. In nucleotides, the CDR3 is TGTGCCCTGCGGGGACTAGCGGGCCCTTCCTACGAGCAGTACTTC.

The rearrangement uses TRBV28 and TRBJ1-5; D is perhaps TRBD1 (5 bases). Trimming took off 5 bases at V and 6 bases at J, with 14 bases between the two ends. This CDR3 has 14 residues. Germline V gene sequence: CDR1 MDHEN, CDR2 SYDVKM. CDR3 nucleotides: TGTGCCAGCAGTAGGGGCAGGGAAGTTCAGCCCCAGCATTTT. Translating gives CASSRGREVQPQHF.

This chain joins TRBV9 and TRBJ1-4, with D unclear. Between the trimmed V and J ends, which lost 0 bases and 8 bases, there was a span of 20 bases. This CDR3 is built from 17 residues. From germline, CDR1 is SGDLS and CDR2 YYNGEE. CDR3 bases: TGTGCCAGCAGCGTAGACCCAGAAAACGTTCGTCCCGAAAAACTGTTTTTT. Amino acids: CASSVDPENVRPEKLFF.

The CDR3 sequence: CASLVTPVAGELFF. The CDR3 DNA reads TGTGCCAGCCTAGTAACGCCGGTAGCCGGGGAGCTGTTTTTT. The genes are TRBV18 and TRBJ2-2; D is unresolved. The V and J ends lost 8 bases and 6 bases respectively, with 16 bases between them. Germline V CDR1 and CDR2: KGHSH, LQKENI. This CDR3 has 14 residues. Full variable domain (outside the CDR3, taken from reference TRBV18 and TRBJ2-2): NAGVMQNPRHLVRRRGQEARLRCSPMKGHSHVYWYRQLPEEGLKFMVYLQKENIIDESGMPKERFSAEFPKEGPSILRIQQVVRGDSAAYFCASLVTPVAGELFFGEGSRLTVL.

V is TRBV7-9 and J is TRBJ2-5; maybe TRBD1 (7 bases). The CDR3 extends over 17 amino acids. Germline V gives CDR1 SEHNR, CDR2 FQNEAQ (reference sequence). The V gene lost 1 base and the J gene lost 2 bases, with 17 bases spanning the gap. The CDR3 DNA sequence: TGTGCCAGCAGCTTAGGGATCGGCAGGGGGGTACAAGAGACCCAGTACTTC. It codes for CASSLGIGRGVQETQYF.

The V gene is TRBV15, the J gene TRBJ2-7; 9 bases map to TRBD1. Germline V gene data show CDR1 as LNHNV and CDR2 as YYDKDF (reference sequence). With 8 bases clipped from V and 6 bases from J, the junction kept 8 bases outside the gene matches. The CDR3 totals 13 residues. Written as DNA, the CDR3 is TGTGCCACCCGGGGACAGGGAAATGGCGAGCAGTACTTC. Translation gives CATRGQGNGEQYF.

The count of this clone is one. V usage is TRBV4-2 and J usage is TRBJ2-7; possible D gene TRBD2, 6 bases. The CDR3 extends over 13 amino acids. Germline CDR1 LGHNA, CDR2 YNFKEQ. The ends were cut back, 3 bases at V and 4 bases at J, with 10 bases in the middle. In nucleotides, the CDR3 is TGTGCCAGCAGCCACCGACTAGGGTACGAGCAGTACTTC. Amino acid sequence: CASSHRLGYEQYF.

The J gene is TRBJ2-7, the V gene TRBV7-6; tentative D call: TRBD1 (6 bases). The germline CDR1 and CDR2 sequences are SGHVS and FNYEAQ. The CDR3 contains 14 residues. The ends were cut back, 3 bases at V and 1 base at J, with 10 bases in the middle. In nucleotides, the CDR3 is TGTGCCAGCAGCTTGGATACAGGGTCCTACGAGCAGTACTTC. Protein: CASSLDTGSYEQYF.

The rearrangement uses TRBV7-2 and TRBJ1-4; D possibly corresponds to TRBD1 (5 bases). V lost 4 bases to trimming and J lost 3 bases, with 12 bases between them. The CDR3 sequence is 15 residues long. The germline V gene has CDR1 SGHTA and CDR2 FQGNSA. The CDR3: CASSSGGEANEKLFF. The CDR3 DNA is TGTGCCAGCAGCTCAGGAGGGGAGGCTAATGAAAAACTGTTTTTT.

The gene calls are TRBV4-1 and TRBJ2-5; the D is unclear. The V end was cut by 2 bases, the J end by 5 bases, with 9 bases between. Germline CDR1 and CDR2: MGHRA and YSYEKL. The CDR3 extends over 13 amino acids. The CDR3 DNA is TGCGCCAGCAGCCAACATCTCCGGGAGACCCAGTACTTC. This gives the protein CASSQHLRETQYF.

V gene TRBV27 combines with J gene TRBJ2-1; D not resolved. Germline V gene lookup returns CDR1 MNHEY and CDR2 SMNVEV (reference sequence). Trimming removed 2 bases at V and 4 bases at J, with 9 bases between. The CDR3 has 14 amino acids. In DNA, the CDR3 is TGTGCCAGCAGTTTAAATATCGGGTACAATGAGCAGTTCTTC. This gives the protein CASSLNIGYNEQFF.

The V and J genes are TRBV5-6 and TRBJ2-5; TRBD2 matches at 11 bases. From germline, CDR1 is SGHDT and CDR2 YYEEEE. This CDR3 comprises 17 residues. V shed 0 bases and J 4 bases; nucleotides not matched to a gene: 8. This chain's CDR3 is CASSLVGELAGVETQYF. DNA for the CDR3: TGTGCCAGCAGCTTGGTGGGGGAACTAGCGGGAGTAGAGACCCAGTACTTC.

The V and J genes are TRBV2 and TRBJ2-6; 9 bases align to TRBD1. Germline V gene lookup returns CDR1 SNHLY and CDR2 FYNNEI. J lost 3 bases, V lost 2 bases, and 5 bases had no gene match. CDR3 length equals 17 residues. The CDR3 loop reads CASSERDREDGANVLTF. The CDR3 bases are TGTGCCAGCAGTGAAAGGGACAGGGAGGATGGGGCCAACGTCCTGACTTTC.

The rearrangement uses TRBV30 and TRBJ1-5; maybe TRBD1 (5 bases). The CDR3 is made up of 15 amino acids. Trimming cost V 1 base and J 0 bases, with 10 bases left between them. Germline V gene sequence: CDR1 GTSNPN, CDR2 SVGIG (reference sequence). The CDR3 region is CAWSGGQYSNQPQHF. The CDR3, as DNA: TGTGCCTGGAGTGGGGGCCAGTATAGCAATCAGCCCCAGCATTTT.